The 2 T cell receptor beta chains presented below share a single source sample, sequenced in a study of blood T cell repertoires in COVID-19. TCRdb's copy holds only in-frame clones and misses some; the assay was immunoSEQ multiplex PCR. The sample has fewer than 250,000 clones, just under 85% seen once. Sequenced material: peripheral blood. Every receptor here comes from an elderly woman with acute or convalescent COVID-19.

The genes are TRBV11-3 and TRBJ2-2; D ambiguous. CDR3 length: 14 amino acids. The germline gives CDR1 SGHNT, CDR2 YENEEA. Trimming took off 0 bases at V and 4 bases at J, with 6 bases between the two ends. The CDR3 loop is CASSLEPSTGELFF. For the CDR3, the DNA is TGTGCCAGCAGCTTAGAGCCGAGCACCGGGGAGCTGTTTTTT. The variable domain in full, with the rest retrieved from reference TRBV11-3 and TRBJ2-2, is EAGVVQSPRYKIIEKKQPVAFWCNPISGHNTLYWYLQNLGQGPELLIRYENEEAVDDSQLPKDRFSAERLKGVDSTLKIQPAELGDSAVYLCASSLEPSTGELFFGEGSRLTVL.

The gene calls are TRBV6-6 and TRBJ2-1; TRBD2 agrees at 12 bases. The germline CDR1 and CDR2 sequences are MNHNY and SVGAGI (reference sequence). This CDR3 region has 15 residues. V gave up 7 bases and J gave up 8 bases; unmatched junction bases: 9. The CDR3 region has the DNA TGTGCCAGCAAAGACCTAGCGGGGGGGCCGTATGAGCAGTTCTTC. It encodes CASKDLAGGPYEQFF.